The clone carrying this TCR beta chain was counted at least ten times. Trimming cost V 6 bases and J 5 bases, with 9 bases left between them. The CDR3 consists of 12 residues. TCRdb ran MiXCR on the 5' RACE reads and lists one entry per CDR3 protein. The sample lists fewer than 40,000 distinct CDR3 sequences, roughly an eighth occurring once. The data originate from a study of T-cell memory formation after mild COVID-19. The source of this sequence is a young man who had mild COVID-19 (a few samples of this study predate the infection). Cell type and time point are not known. The sample consisted of PBMCs or a T cell subset sorted from them (not recorded which). V usage is TRBV12-3 or TRBV12-4 and J usage is TRBJ2-3, with no clear D. The chain's CDR3 is CASSLVVDTQYF. CDR3 nucleotides: TGTGCCAGCAGCCTGGTGGTAGATACGCAGTATTTT.